What follows are 18 T cell receptor beta chains derived from one specimen sequenced in a study of cytomegalovirus exposure and HLA in healthy donors. Measured with immunoSEQ multiplex PCR; TCRdb has only the in-frame clones, and not every one. The sample holds approximately 90,000 clones; approximately 94% are singletons and the top ten take around 1.1%. Sample: PBMCs. Receptor source: a woman younger than 45 in good health and CMV-seropositive.

This chain uses TRBV4-1 with TRBJ2-2; TRBD2 agrees at 7 bases. In germline, CDR1 is MGHRA, CDR2 YSYEKL. After removal of 2 bases from V and 5 bases from J, the junction contained 5 bases not matched to a gene. The CDR3 length is 15 residues. CDR3 sequence: CASSQPWEGTGELFF. The DNA of the CDR3 is TGCGCCAGCAGCCAACCTTGGGAGGGGACCGGGGAGCTGTTTTTT.

V gene TRBV29-1 combines with J gene TRBJ2-1; TRBD2 aligns across 8 bases. The germline CDR1 and CDR2 sequences are SQVTM and ANQGSEA. The CDR3 totals 16 residues. V was clipped by 4 bases and J by 5 bases; unmatched bases: 13. The CDR3 DNA is TGCAGCGTTGGGGAGAAGGGACTAGGGAGCCACAATGAGCAGTTCTTC. Translated, it gives CSVGEKGLGSHNEQFF.

This sequence joins TRBV29-1 and TRBJ1-1; D unclear. V was pared by 6 bases and J by 6 bases, with 14 bases between. From germline, CDR1 is SQVTM and CDR2 ANQGSEA. This CDR3 region has 12 residues. The CDR3 sequence: CSVGEGIPEAFF. In DNA, the CDR3 is TGCAGCGTCGGAGAGGGAATCCCTGAAGCTTTCTTT.

The gene calls are TRBV2 and TRBJ2-7; 8 bases line up with TRBD2. The CDR3 runs 16 residues. Germline CDR1 reads SNHLY; CDR2 reads FYNNEI. V shed 3 bases and J 5 bases; nucleotides not matched to a gene: 12. The CDR3: CASSDPFLAGMNEQYF. The CDR3 bases are TGTGCCAGCAGTGATCCTTTTTTAGCGGGAATGAACGAGCAGTACTTC.

This chain connects TRBV7-2 to TRBJ2-2, with TRBD1 identical over 7 bases. The germline gives CDR1 SGHTA, CDR2 FQGNSA. The CDR3 loop spans 16 amino acids. Unmatched junction bases numbered 8, after V lost 2 bases and J lost 5 bases. CDR3: CASSLKRQGSTGELFF. The CDR3 DNA reads as TGTGCCAGCAGCTTAAAGCGACAGGGTTCGACCGGGGAGCTGTTTTTT.

The chain joins TRBV5-4 to TRBJ2-4; D remains unclear. V gave up 5 bases and J gave up 3 bases, with 9 bases separating them. There are 13 residues in the CDR3. Germline V gene sequence: CDR1 SGHNT, CDR2 YYREEE (reference sequence). CDR3 sequence: CASSGQDKNIQYF. DNA for the CDR3: TGTGCCAGCAGTGGCCAAGACAAAAACATTCAGTACTTC.

The chain joins TRBV19 to TRBJ1-1, with D possibly being TRBD1 (5 bases). V lost 2 bases to trimming and J lost 5 bases, with 12 bases between them. The germline CDR1 and CDR2 sequences are LNHDA and SQIVND (reference sequence). The CDR3 runs 14 residues. The CDR3: CASSISFGGTEAFF. The CDR3 region has the DNA TGTGCCAGTAGTATAAGTTTTGGGGGGACTGAAGCTTTCTTT.

V and J are TRBV30 and TRBJ2-5; D possibly corresponds to TRBD1 (5 bases). Germline-derived CDR1 and CDR2 are GTSNPN and SVGIG (reference sequence). The CDR3 sequence is 13 residues long. The V end was cut by 2 bases, the J end by 3 bases, with 10 bases between. The CDR3 DNA reads TGTGCCTGGAGTTGGGGCAGGGAAGAGACCCAGTACTTC. Encoded protein: CAWSWGREETQYF.

This chain uses TRBV5-6 with TRBJ1-1; D gene unclear. Trimming removed 0 bases from V and 4 bases from J, with 10 bases in between. The CDR3 is 14 amino acids. CDR1 is SGHDT, CDR2 YYEEEE, per germline. In DNA, the CDR3 is TGTGCCAGCAGCTTGGTGGGCGGGAGCACTGAAGCTTTCTTT. Encoded protein: CASSLVGGSTEAFF.

Comments on this clone: This sample includes further DNA sequences coding for the same CDR3. The rearrangement links TRBV5-1 to TRBJ2-5; tentatively, D is TRBD2 (5 bases). This CDR3 is 13 amino acids long. V was pared by 0 bases and J by 5 bases, with 8 bases between. Per germline, CDR1 SGHRS and CDR2 YFSETQ. CDR3 nucleotide sequence: TGCGCCAGCAGCTTGGCACGAGGGGAGACCCAGTACTTC. Its translation is CASSLARGETQYF.

This rearrangement joins TRBV30 to TRBJ2-7, with D uncertain. This CDR3 is 13 amino acids long. V lost 3 bases to trimming and J lost 2 bases, with 11 bases between them. Germline-derived CDR1 and CDR2 are GTSNPN and SVGIG (reference sequence). The CDR3 DNA reads TGTGCCTGGAGGAGGCTCCAAGCCTACGAGCAGTACTTC. Amino acid sequence: CAWRRLQAYEQYF.

This sequence joins TRBV28 and TRBJ2-1; 10 nucleotides agree with TRBD2. This CDR3 comprises 15 residues. V lost 3 bases to trimming and J lost 7 bases; unmatched junction nucleotides: 6. The germline gives CDR1 MDHEN, CDR2 SYDVKM. CDR3 in DNA: TGTGCCAGCAGTTTTAGCGGGAGGCTTGGGAATGAGCAGTTCTTC. As protein: CASSFSGRLGNEQFF.

This sequence joins TRBV19 and TRBJ2-1, with a possible D match to TRBD2 (5 bases). Germline CDR1 and CDR2: LNHDA and SQIVND (reference sequence). Trimming left V 5 bases short and J 1 base short, with 9 bases between. The length of the CDR3 is 14 residues. The CDR3 spells CASSAGASYNEQFF. The CDR3 DNA is TGTGCCAGTAGTGCGGGTGCTTCCTACAATGAGCAGTTCTTC. Drawing the rest from reference TRBV19 and TRBJ2-1, the complete variable domain is DGGITQSPKYLFRKEGQNVTLSCEQNLNHDAMYWYRQDPGQGLRLIYYSQIVNDFQKGDIAEGYSVSREKKESFPLTVTSAQKNPTAFYLCASSAGASYNEQFFGPGTRLTVL.

The chain is built from TRBV19 and TRBJ2-7; maybe TRBD2 (5 bases). The CDR3 has 16 residues. In germline, CDR1 is LNHDA, CDR2 SQIVND (reference sequence). Between the trimmed V and J ends, which lost 6 bases and 0 bases, there was a span of 18 bases. The CDR3 region has the DNA TGTGCCAGTAGCCTGGGATCAGGCGGGTCCTCCTACGAGCAGTACTTC. It yields the protein CASSLGSGGSSYEQYF.

The chain is built from TRBV19 and TRBJ2-3; TRBD1 matches at 8 bases. The CDR3 sequence is 13 residues long. The V gene's germline CDR1 is LNHDA and CDR2 SQIVND (reference sequence). The J segment lost 4 bases and the V segment lost 8 bases, leaving 5 bases of the junction unmatched. The CDR3: CASSRGHSDTQYF. Written as DNA, the CDR3 is TGTGCCAGTTCCAGGGGGCATTCAGATACGCAGTATTTT.

J is TRBJ2-7 and V is TRBV30; D gene ambiguous. V was cut by 0 bases and J by 2 bases, with 11 bases left in between. Germline CDR1 reads GTSNPN; CDR2 reads SVGIG (reference sequence). CDR3 length: 14 amino acids. The CDR3 bases are TGTGCCTGGAGTGTGCGGCGGATCCCCTACGAGCAGTACTTC. Protein sequence: CAWSVRRIPYEQYF.

This chain uses TRBV4-2 with TRBJ2-7, with D possibly matching TRBD2 (6 bases). The CDR3 loop spans 16 amino acids. Between the trimmed V and J ends, which lost 3 bases and 0 bases, there was a span of 15 bases. Germline V gene lookup returns CDR1 LGHNA and CDR2 YNFKEQ. The CDR3 is CASSQTSSDSSYEQYF. The CDR3, as DNA: TGTGCCAGCAGCCAGACCTCTAGCGATAGCTCCTACGAGCAGTACTTC.

The chain is built from TRBV5-1 and TRBJ1-3, with a tentative D call TRBD1 (6 bases). Germline CDR1 SGHRS, CDR2 YFSETQ. Deletions cut 4 bases from V and 2 bases from J, with 10 bases between. The CDR3 loop spans 14 amino acids. For the CDR3, the DNA is TGCGCCAGCAGCACAGGGAGGGCTGGAAACACCATATATTTT. This codes for CASSTGRAGNTIYF.